The sequence of this TCR beta chain was determined in a study of blood T cell repertoires in COVID-19. Libraries were prepared by immunoSEQ multiplex PCR; TCRdb keeps only in-frame clonotypes and omits some of them. In the table there are more than 80,000 clones, about 80% of which are singletons. The sequence derives from a woman aged 55 to 70 with acute or convalescent COVID-19. The sample taken for sequencing was peripheral blood.

Written as DNA, the CDR3 is TGTGCCAGCAGCCAGAGGGGACTAGCGGGAGTGGAGACCCAGTACTTC. Amino acids: CASSQRGLAGVETQYF. The chain has TRBV27 and TRBJ2-5; 14 bases map to TRBD2. Germline CDR1 is MNHEY and CDR2 is SMNVEV (reference sequence). The CDR3 has 16 residues. Trimming took 6 bases from V and 5 from J; bases not matched to a gene: 8.